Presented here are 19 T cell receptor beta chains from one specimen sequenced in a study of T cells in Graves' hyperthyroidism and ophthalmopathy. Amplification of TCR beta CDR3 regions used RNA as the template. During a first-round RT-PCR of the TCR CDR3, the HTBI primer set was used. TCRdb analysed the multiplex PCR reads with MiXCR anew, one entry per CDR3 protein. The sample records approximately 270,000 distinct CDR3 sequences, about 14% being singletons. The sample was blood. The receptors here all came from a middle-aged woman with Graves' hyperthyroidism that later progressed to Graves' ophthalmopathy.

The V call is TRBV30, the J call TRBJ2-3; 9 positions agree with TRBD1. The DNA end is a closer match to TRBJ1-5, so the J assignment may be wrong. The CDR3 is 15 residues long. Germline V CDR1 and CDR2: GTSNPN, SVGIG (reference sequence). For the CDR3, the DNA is TGTGCCTGGAGTGTGGGGGGACAGGGATACCAGGCGCAGCATTTT. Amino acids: CAWSVGGQGYQAQHF.

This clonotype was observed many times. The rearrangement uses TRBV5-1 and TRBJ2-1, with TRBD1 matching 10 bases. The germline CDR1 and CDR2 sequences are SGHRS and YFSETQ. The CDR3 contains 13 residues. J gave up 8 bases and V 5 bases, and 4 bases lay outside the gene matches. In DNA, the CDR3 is TGCGCCAGCAGGTATGGACAGGGGGATGAGCAGTTCTTC. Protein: CASRYGQGDEQFF.

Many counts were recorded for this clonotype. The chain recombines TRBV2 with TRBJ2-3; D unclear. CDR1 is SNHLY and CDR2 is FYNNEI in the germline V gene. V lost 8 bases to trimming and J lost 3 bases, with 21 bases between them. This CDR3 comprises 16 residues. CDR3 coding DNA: TGTGCCAGCGGGCGGCTGATCCCTTTCAGTACAGATACGCAGTATTTT. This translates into CASGRLIPFSTDTQYF.

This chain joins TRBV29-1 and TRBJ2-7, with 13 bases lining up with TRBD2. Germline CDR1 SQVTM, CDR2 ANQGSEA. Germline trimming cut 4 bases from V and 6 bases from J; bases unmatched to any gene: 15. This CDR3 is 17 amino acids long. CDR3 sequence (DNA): TGCAGCGTTGCCGGGACTAGCGGGACCACCGTACGGAGCGAGCAGTACTTC. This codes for CSVAGTSGTTVRSEQYF.

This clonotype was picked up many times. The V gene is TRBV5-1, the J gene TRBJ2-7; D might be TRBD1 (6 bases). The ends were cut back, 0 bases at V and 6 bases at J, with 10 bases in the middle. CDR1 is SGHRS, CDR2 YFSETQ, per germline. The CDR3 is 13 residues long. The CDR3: CASSLAGAFEQYF. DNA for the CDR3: TGCGCCAGCAGCTTGGCAGGGGCTTTCGAGCAGTACTTC.

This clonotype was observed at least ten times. CDR3 sequence reads: CSVERGLGTSGNNEQFF. CDR3 nucleotide sequence: TGCAGCGTTGAGCGGGGGCTGGGGACTAGCGGAAACAATGAGCAGTTCTTC. This chain links TRBV29-1 with TRBJ2-1; TRBD2 matches 11 bases. Trimming took 3 bases from V and 5 from J; bases not matched to a gene: 12. There are 17 residues in the CDR3. Germline V lookup: CDR1 SQVTM, CDR2 ANQGSEA.

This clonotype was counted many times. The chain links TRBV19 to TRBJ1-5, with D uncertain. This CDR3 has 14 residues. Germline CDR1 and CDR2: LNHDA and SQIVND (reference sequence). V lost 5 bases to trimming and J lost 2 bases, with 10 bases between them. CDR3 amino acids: CASSGVDGNQPQHF. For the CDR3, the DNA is TGTGCCAGTAGTGGGGTGGACGGCAATCAGCCCCAGCATTTT.

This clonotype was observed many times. CDR3 protein: CASRPHKLAPYQETQYF. CDR3 DNA sequence: TGTGCCAGCAGGCCCCACAAACTAGCGCCGTACCAAGAGACCCAGTACTTC. The rearrangement uses TRBV2 and TRBJ2-5; 7 bases align to TRBD2. From germline, CDR1 is SNHLY and CDR2 FYNNEI. This CDR3 region has 17 residues. Trimming at V came to 6 bases and at J to 0 bases, leaving 13 bases not matched to a gene.

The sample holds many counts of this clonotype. This chain's CDR3 is CASSRQSYEQYF. DNA for the CDR3: TGTGCCAGCTCCCGACAGAGCTACGAGCAGTACTTC. This chain uses TRBV2 with TRBJ2-7, with D tentatively TRBD1 (5 bases). Germline V CDR1 and CDR2: SNHLY, FYNNEI. Trimming stripped 8 bases from V and 3 bases from J, with 11 bases between. This CDR3 region has 12 residues.

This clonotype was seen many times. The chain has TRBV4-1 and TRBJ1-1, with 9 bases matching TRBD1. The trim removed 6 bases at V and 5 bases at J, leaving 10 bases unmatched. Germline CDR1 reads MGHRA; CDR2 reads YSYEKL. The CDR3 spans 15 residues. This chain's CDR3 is CASRPTGGAWTEAFF. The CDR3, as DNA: TGCGCCAGCAGACCGACAGGGGGAGCGTGGACTGAAGCTTTCTTT.

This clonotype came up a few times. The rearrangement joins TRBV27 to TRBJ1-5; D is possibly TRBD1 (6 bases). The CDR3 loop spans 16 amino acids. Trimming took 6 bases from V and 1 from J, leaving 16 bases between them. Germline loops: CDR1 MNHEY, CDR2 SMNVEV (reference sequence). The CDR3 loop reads CASRKNRALSNQPQHF. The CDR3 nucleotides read TGTGCCAGCAGAAAGAACAGGGCCTTAAGCAATCAGCCCCAGCATTTT.

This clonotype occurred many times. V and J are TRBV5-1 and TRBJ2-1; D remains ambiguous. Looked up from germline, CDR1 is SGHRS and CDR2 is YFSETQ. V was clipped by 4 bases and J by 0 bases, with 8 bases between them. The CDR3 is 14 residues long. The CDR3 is CASSPSSSYNEQFF. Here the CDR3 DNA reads TGCGCCAGCAGCCCGTCGAGCTCCTACAATGAGCAGTTCTTC.

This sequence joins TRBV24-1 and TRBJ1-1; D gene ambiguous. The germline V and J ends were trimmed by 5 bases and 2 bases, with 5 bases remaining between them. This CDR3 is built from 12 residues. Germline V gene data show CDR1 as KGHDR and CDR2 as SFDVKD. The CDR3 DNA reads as TGTGCCACCAGTGGATTCAACACTGAAGCTTTCTTT. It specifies CATSGFNTEAFF.

The CDR3: CAWTRTPPGNTIYF. Here the CDR3 DNA reads TGTGCCTGGACCCGGACTCCTCCTGGAAACACCATATATTTT. The V and J genes are TRBV30 and TRBJ1-3; D uncertain. Germline V lookup: CDR1 GTSNPN, CDR2 SVGIG (reference sequence). V was trimmed by 4 bases and J by 2 bases, leaving 12 bases between them. The CDR3 sequence is 14 residues long.

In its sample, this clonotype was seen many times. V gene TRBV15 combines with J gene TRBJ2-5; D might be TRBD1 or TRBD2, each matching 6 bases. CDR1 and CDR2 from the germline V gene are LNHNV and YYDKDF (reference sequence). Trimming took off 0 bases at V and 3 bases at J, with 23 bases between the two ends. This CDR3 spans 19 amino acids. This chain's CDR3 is CATSRDSSWGAMLEETQYF. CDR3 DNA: TGTGCCACCAGCAGAGATTCCTCTTGGGGGGCCATGTTGGAAGAGACCCAGTACTTC.

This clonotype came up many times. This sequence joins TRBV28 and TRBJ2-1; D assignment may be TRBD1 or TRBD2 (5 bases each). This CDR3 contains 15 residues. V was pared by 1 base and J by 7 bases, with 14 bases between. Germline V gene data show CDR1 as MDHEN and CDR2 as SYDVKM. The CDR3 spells CASSLLGPSWNEQFF. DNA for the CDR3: TGTGCCAGCAGTTTATTGGGACCGTCGTGGAATGAGCAGTTCTTC.

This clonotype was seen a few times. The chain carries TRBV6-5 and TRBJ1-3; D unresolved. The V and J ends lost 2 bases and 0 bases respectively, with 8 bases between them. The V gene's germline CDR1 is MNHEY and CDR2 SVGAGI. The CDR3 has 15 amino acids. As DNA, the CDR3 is TGTGCCAGCAGTTACACACTCAGCTCTGGAAACACCATATATTTT. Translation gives CASSYTLSSGNTIYF.

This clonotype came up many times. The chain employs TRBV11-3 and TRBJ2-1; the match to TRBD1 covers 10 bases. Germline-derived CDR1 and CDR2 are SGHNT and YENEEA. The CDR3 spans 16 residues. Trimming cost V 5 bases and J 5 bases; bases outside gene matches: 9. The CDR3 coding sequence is TGTGCCAGCAGCCCAAACCGGGACAGGGGTGACAATGAGCAGTTCTTC. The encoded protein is CASSPNRDRGDNEQFF.

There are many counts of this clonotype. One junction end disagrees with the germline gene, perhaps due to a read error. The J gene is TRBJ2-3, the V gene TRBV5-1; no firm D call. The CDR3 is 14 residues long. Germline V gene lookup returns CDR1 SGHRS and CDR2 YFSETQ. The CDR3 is CASSLTISTDTQYF. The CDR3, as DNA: TGTGCCAGCAGTTTAACTATAAGCACAGATACGCAGTATTTT.